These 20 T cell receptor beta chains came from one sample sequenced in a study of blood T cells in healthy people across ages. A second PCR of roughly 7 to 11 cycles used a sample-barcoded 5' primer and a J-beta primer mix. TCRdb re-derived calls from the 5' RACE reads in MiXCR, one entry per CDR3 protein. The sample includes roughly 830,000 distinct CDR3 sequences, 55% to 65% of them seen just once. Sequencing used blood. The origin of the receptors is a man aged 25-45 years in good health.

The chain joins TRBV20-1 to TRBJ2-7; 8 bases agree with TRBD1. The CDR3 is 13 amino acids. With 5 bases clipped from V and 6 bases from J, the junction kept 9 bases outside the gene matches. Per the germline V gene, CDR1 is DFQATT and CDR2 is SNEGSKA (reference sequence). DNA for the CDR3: TGCAGTGCTCCCGGGACAGGACTCTTCGAGCAGTACTTC. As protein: CSAPGTGLFEQYF.

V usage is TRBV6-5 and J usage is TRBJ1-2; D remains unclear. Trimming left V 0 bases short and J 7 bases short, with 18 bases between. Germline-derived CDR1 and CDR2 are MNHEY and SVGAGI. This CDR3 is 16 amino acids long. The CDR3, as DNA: TGTGCCAGCAGTTACTCGCAGACGGCGGACCTCTCTGGCTACACCTTC. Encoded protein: CASSYSQTADLSGYTF.

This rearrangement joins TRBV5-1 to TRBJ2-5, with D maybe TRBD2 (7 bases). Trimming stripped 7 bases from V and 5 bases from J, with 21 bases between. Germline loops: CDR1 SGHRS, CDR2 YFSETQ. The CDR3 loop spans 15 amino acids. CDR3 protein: CASGRSSRGAETQYF. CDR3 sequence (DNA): TGCGCCAGCGGCCGAAGTAGTCGGGGGGCGGAGACCCAGTACTTC.

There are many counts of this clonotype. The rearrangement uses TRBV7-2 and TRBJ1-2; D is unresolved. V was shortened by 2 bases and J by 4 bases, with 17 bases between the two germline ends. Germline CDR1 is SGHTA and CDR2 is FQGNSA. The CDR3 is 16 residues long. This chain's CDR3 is CASSLYDSPGGYGYTF. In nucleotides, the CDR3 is TGTGCCAGCAGCTTATACGACTCGCCAGGAGGCTATGGCTACACCTTC.

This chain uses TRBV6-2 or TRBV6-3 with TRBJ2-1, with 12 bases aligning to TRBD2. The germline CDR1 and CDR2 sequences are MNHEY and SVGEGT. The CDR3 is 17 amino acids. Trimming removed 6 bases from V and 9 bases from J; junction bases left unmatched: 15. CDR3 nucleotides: TGTGCCAGCAGCTCACCCTATCTAGCGGGGGGGCCTGCTGAGCAGTTCTTC. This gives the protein CASSSPYLAGGPAEQFF.

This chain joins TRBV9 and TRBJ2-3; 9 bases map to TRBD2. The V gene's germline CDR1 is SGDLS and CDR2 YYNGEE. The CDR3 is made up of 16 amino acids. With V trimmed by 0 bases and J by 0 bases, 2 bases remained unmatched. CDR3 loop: CASSVGSGGSTDTQYF. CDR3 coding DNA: TGTGCCAGCAGCGTAGGGAGCGGGGGGAGCACAGATACGCAGTATTTT.

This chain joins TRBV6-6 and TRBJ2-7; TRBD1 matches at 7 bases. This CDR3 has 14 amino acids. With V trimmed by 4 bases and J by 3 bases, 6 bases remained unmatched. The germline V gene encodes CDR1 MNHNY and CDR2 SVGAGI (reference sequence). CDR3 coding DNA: TGTGCCAGCAGTTCCCCGGACAGGAACTACGAGCAGTACTTC. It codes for CASSSPDRNYEQYF.

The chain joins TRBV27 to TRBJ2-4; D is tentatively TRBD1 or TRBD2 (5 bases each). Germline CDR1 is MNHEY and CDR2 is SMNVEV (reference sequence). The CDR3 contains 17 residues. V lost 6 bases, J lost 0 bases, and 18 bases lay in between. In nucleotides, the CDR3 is TGTGCCAGCAGCCAGTGGGCCGGGACGGGAGCCAAAAACATTCAGTACTTC. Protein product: CASSQWAGTGAKNIQYF.

In DNA form, the CDR3 reads TGTGCCATCAGTGAGGGGACTAGTTCTAACGAGCAGTACTTC. Protein product: CAISEGTSSNEQYF. The chain is built from TRBV10-3 and TRBJ2-5; TRBD2 matches at 8 bases. The DNA end is more similar to TRBJ2-7, so the J call may be wrong. This CDR3 contains 14 residues. The germline V gene encodes CDR1 ENHRY and CDR2 SYGVKD.

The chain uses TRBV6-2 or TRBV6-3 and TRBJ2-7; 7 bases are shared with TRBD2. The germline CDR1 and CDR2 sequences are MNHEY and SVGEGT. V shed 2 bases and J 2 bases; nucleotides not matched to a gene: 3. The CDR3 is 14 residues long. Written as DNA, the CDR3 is TGTGCCAGCAGTTACCTCCGGGGGGCCTACGAGCAGTACTTC. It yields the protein CASSYLRGAYEQYF.

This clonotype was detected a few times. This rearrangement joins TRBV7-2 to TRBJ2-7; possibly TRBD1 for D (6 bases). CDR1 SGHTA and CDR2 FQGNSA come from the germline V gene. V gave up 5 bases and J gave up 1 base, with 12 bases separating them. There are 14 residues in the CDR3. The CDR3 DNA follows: TGTGCCAGCAGCCGTGAACAGGGATCCTACGAGCAGTACTTC. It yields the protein CASSREQGSYEQYF.

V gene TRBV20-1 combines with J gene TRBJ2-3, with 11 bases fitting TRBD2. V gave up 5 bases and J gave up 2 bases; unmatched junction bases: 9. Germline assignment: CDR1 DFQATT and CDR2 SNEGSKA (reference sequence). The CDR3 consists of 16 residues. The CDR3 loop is CSASSSLAGVTDTQYF. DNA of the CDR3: TGCAGTGCTTCGAGCTCACTAGCGGGGGTCACAGATACGCAGTATTTT.

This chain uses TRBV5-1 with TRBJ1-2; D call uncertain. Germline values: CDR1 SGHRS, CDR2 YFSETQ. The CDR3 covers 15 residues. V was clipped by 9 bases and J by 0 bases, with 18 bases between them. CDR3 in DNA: TGCGCCACCCAGCCCCTAATCAGCTCTAACTATGGCTACACCTTC. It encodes CATQPLISSNYGYTF.

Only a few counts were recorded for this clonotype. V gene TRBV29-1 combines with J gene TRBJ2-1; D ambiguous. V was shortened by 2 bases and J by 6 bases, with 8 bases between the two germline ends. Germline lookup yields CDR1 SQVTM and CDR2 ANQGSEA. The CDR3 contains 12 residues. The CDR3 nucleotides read TGCAGCGTTGAATATCCGAGCAATGAGCAGTTCTTC. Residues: CSVEYPSNEQFF.

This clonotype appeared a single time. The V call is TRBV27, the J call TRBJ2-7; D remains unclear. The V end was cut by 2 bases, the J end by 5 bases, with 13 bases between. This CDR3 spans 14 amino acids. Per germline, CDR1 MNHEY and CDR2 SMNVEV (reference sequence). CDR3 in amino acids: CASSLASTTHEQYF. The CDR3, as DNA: TGTGCCAGCAGTTTAGCGTCAACTACCCACGAGCAGTACTTC.

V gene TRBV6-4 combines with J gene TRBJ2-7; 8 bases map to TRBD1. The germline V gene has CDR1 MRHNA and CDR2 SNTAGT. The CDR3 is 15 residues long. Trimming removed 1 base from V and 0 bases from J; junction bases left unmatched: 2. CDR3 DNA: TGTGCCAGCAGTGACTGGGACAGGCTCTCCTACGAGCAGTACTTC. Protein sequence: CASSDWDRLSYEQYF.

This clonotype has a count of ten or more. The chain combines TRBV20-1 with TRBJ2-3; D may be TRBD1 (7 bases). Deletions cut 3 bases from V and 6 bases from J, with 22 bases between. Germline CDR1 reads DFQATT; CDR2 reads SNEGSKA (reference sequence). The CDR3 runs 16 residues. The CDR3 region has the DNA TGCAGTGCTAGGATTTCCGACAGGGAGGTTGCGGATACGCAGTATTTT. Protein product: CSARISDREVADTQYF.

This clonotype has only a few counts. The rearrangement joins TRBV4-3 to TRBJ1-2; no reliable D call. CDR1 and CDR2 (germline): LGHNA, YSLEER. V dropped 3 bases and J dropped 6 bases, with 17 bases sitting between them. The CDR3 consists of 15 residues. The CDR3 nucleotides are TGCGCCAGCAGCCACCTCCCTTGGATATCGGATGGCTACACCTTC. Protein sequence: CASSHLPWISDGYTF.

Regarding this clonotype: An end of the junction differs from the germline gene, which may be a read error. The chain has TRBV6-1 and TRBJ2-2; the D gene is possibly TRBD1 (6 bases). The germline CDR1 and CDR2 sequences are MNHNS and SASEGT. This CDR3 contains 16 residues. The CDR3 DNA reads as TGTGCCAGCAGTCAAGCGACAGGACTTTACACCGGGGAGCTGTTTTTT. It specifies CASSQATGLYTGELFF.

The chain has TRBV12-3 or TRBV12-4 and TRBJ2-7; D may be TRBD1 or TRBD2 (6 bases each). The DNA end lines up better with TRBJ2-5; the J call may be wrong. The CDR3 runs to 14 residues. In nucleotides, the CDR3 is TGTGCCAGCCAATTGGATGGGGGGCCGTGGACCCAGTACTTC. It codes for CASQLDGGPWTQYF.